The sequence of this TCR beta chain was determined in a study of shared clonotypes between healthy human individuals. About the research overall: The people who gave samples were a couple of women and a few men aged 18 to 49. Points from the study as a whole: Having only a few donors restricted how much genetic and exposure-history diversity was captured.

To note about this clone: The target antigen is unknown.

Libraries were prepared by immunoSEQ multiplex PCR; TCRdb keeps only in-frame clonotypes and omits some of them. The sample contains over 1.4 million clones, around 97% of which appear only once. Germline V CDR1 and CDR2: KGHSH, LQKENI. Trimming stripped 6 bases from V and 3 bases from J, with 7 bases between. This CDR3 region has 12 residues. This sequence originates from a man aged 30-40 years in good health. Material for sequencing was naive CD4+ T cells sorted from blood. Sample subset: CD45RA+ positively selected. The chain carries TRBV18 and TRBJ2-3, with D hard to call. The CDR3 sequence is CASSGSTDTQYF. CDR3 coding DNA: TGTGCCAGCTCCGGAAGTACAGATACGCAGTATTTT.